Presented here are 25 T cell receptor beta chains from one specimen sequenced in a study of cytomegalovirus exposure and HLA in healthy donors. PCR involved 60 Vbeta and 13 Jbeta primers. The data were produced by immunoSEQ multiplex PCR, yet TCRdb's version contains in-frame clones alone and is incomplete. Altogether over 120,000 clones are present, just under 85% being singletons, with the ten largest covering 1.2% to 1.5%. The material sequenced was PBMCs. Source of these receptors: a man aged 25 to 45 in good health and CMV-seropositive.

The chain uses TRBV5-1 and TRBJ1-6, with 7 bases fitting TRBD1. Germline assignment: CDR1 SGHRS and CDR2 YFSETQ. The CDR3 loop spans 15 amino acids. V lost 3 bases and J lost 8; bases outside the gene matches: 8. CDR3 DNA: TGCGCCAGCAGCTCTACAGGGGTCAGAGATTCACCCCTCCACTTT. Translated: CASSSTGVRDSPLHF.

The V gene is TRBV6-1, the J gene TRBJ1-5, with 7 bases matching TRBD1. This CDR3 has 13 amino acids. With V trimmed by 8 bases and J by 7 bases, 8 bases remained unmatched. Looked up from germline, CDR1 is MNHNS and CDR2 is SASEGT. As DNA, the CDR3 is TGTGCCAGCTGGACAGGAGGGGGGCAGCCCCAGCATTTT. It encodes CASWTGGGQPQHF.

The chain links TRBV28 to TRBJ2-5, with 7 bases that match TRBD1. With V trimmed by 3 bases and J by 4 bases, 2 bases remained unmatched. Germline V lookup: CDR1 MDHEN, CDR2 SYDVKM. This CDR3 spans 13 amino acids. In nucleotides, the CDR3 is TGTGCCAGCAGTTTTGAGGGGGCAGAGACCCAGTACTTC. Translated: CASSFEGAETQYF.

V is TRBV5-1 and J is TRBJ2-1; the match to TRBD2 covers 11 bases. This CDR3 has 15 amino acids. The junction had 4 bases not matched to a gene; V was cut back by 4 bases and J by 4 bases. Germline assignment: CDR1 SGHRS and CDR2 YFSETQ. The CDR3 nucleotides are TGCGCCAGCAGCGTCACTAGCGGGAGTTACAATGAGCAGTTCTTC. Translating gives CASSVTSGSYNEQFF. Full variable domain (rest looked up from reference TRBV5-1 and TRBJ2-1): KAGVTQTPRYLIKTRGQQVTLSCSPISGHRSVSWYQQTPGQGLQFLFEYFSETQRNKGNFPGRFSGRQFSNSRSEMNVSTLELGDSALYLCASSVTSGSYNEQFFGPGTRLTVL.

The J gene is TRBJ2-2, the V gene TRBV25-1; tentatively, D is TRBD2 (6 bases). Trimming stripped 6 bases from V and 1 base from J, with 15 bases between. Per germline, CDR1 MGHDK and CDR2 SYGVNS. The CDR3 has 16 amino acids. The CDR3 sequence is CASRIPGTGNTGELFF. The CDR3 coding sequence is TGTGCCAGCAGAATCCCCGGGACTGGGAACACCGGGGAGCTGTTTTTT.

This chain connects TRBV18 to TRBJ1-2; D remains unclear. Per germline, CDR1 KGHSH and CDR2 LQKENI. V was trimmed by 0 bases and J by 7 bases, leaving 9 bases between them. This CDR3 is 13 amino acids long. This CDR3 is CASSPPAGLGYTF. Written as DNA, the CDR3 is TGTGCCAGCTCACCACCGGCGGGTCTTGGCTACACCTTC.

This clone was recorded only once. For the CDR3, the DNA is TGTGCCAGCAGCTTAACCGGACAGGGATGGGAAAGAAAGCAGTTCTTC. This encodes CASSLTGQGWERKQFF. The rearrangement joins TRBV11-1 to TRBJ2-1; 8 nucleotides line up with TRBD1. The ends lost 2 bases at V and 11 bases at J; junction bases unmatched: 14. The germline CDR1 and CDR2 sequences are SGHAT and FQDESV (reference sequence). The CDR3 sequence is 16 residues long.

The V and J genes are TRBV5-4 and TRBJ2-1; TRBD1 might be the D (6 bases). The CDR3 runs to 15 residues. The germline V and J ends were trimmed by 0 bases and 2 bases, with 9 bases remaining between them. The germline V gene has CDR1 SGHNT and CDR2 YYREEE (reference sequence). As DNA, the CDR3 is TGTGCCAGCAGCTTGGATACAGGGCCCTACAATGAGCAGTTCTTC. This translates into CASSLDTGPYNEQFF.

The genes are TRBV18 and TRBJ1-2; tentative D call: TRBD1 (5 bases). CDR1 KGHSH and CDR2 LQKENI come from the germline V gene. V dropped 3 bases and J dropped 6 bases, with 14 bases sitting between them. The CDR3 consists of 14 residues. CDR3 nucleotide sequence: TGTGCCAGCTCACCTCCCGGGGGGTTTGATGGCTACACCTTC. Translating gives CASSPPGGFDGYTF.

V gene TRBV7-9 combines with J gene TRBJ1-1; 9 bases agree with TRBD1. V shed 5 bases, J shed 7 bases, and the junction held 8 bases outside the gene matches. Germline CDR1 and CDR2: SEHNR and FQNEAQ (reference sequence). This CDR3 contains 14 residues. Written as DNA, the CDR3 is TGTGCCAGCAGCCAAACGACAGGGGGTGGTGAAGCTTTCTTT. As protein: CASSQTTGGGEAFF. The full variable domain, rest sourced from reference TRBV7-9 and TRBJ1-1, is DTGVSQNPRHKITKRGQNVTFRCDPISEHNRLYWYRQTLGQGPEFLTYFQNEAQLEKSRLLSDRFSAERPKGSFSTLEIQRTEQGDSAMYLCASSQTTGGGEAFFGQGTRLTVV.

Note on this clone: Other DNA sequences of this sample code for an identical CDR3. The CDR3 DNA sequence: TGTGCCAGCAGCTTAGGGGCTAACACTGAAGCTTTCTTT. Translation: CASSLGANTEAFF. The V and J genes are TRBV7-2 and TRBJ1-1, with D unresolved. The ends were cut back, 1 base at V and 2 bases at J, with 5 bases in the middle. The CDR3 runs to 13 residues. Germline V CDR1 and CDR2: SGHTA, FQGNSA.

This chain joins TRBV5-1 and TRBJ2-3; 13 bases map to TRBD2. The germline CDR1 and CDR2 sequences are SGHRS and YFSETQ. The CDR3 has 18 residues. V lost 4 bases and J lost 1; bases outside the gene matches: 9. The CDR3 here is CASSPTSGGSTGTDTQYF. CDR3 DNA: TGCGCCAGCAGCCCGACTAGCGGGGGGAGCACGGGCACAGATACGCAGTATTTT.

This clone has a single count. The chain couples TRBV5-6 to TRBJ1-5; 9 nucleotides match TRBD1. Germline CDR1 and CDR2: SGHDT and YYEEEE. The CDR3 is made up of 15 amino acids. The V and J ends lost 4 bases and 5 bases, in that order; junction bases with no gene match: 7. The CDR3 region has the DNA TGTGCCAGCAGCCGGCGGGACAGGGTATATCAGCCCCAGCATTTT. Translating gives CASSRRDRVYQPQHF.

The rearrangement links TRBV9 to TRBJ1-6; 8 bases are a match to TRBD1. The CDR3 is 16 residues long. J gave up 11 bases and V 0 bases, and 10 bases lay outside the gene matches. Germline V lookup: CDR1 SGDLS, CDR2 YYNGEE. The CDR3 nucleotides are TGTGCCAGCAGCGTAGAAGGTCCAGGGGGCCTAACACCCCTCCACTTT. Translated: CASSVEGPGGLTPLHF.

This chain joins TRBV7-9 and TRBJ1-2; D call uncertain. The CDR3 length is 13 residues. From germline, CDR1 is SEHNR and CDR2 FQNEAQ (reference sequence). V was pared by 2 bases and J by 4 bases, with 8 bases between. CDR3 nucleotide sequence: TGTGCCAGCAGCTTAATACAGACCTATGGCTACACCTTC. It is translated as CASSLIQTYGYTF.

This sequence joins TRBV10-3 and TRBJ2-1; maybe TRBD2 (5 bases). Germline V gene data show CDR1 as ENHRY and CDR2 as SYGVKD. V was shortened by 10 bases and J by 0 bases, with 16 bases between the two germline ends. There are 15 residues in the CDR3. The CDR3 loop is CASNSVPSSYNEQFF. CDR3 DNA sequence: TGTGCCAGTAATAGCGTGCCGAGCTCCTACAATGAGCAGTTCTTC.

The chain carries TRBV5-1 and TRBJ2-5, with D perhaps matching TRBD2 (6 bases). The germline CDR1 and CDR2 sequences are SGHRS and YFSETQ. This CDR3 has 15 amino acids. V gave up 0 bases and J gave up 5 bases, with 14 bases separating them. CDR3 protein: CASSLAAREEETQYF. Written as DNA, the CDR3 is TGCGCCAGCAGCTTGGCCGCCAGGGAGGAGGAGACCCAGTACTTC. Supplemented by reference TRBV5-1 and TRBJ2-5, the full variable domain reads KAGVTQTPRYLIKTRGQQVTLSCSPISGHRSVSWYQQTPGQGLQFLFEYFSETQRNKGNFPGRFSGRQFSNSRSEMNVSTLELGDSALYLCASSLAAREEETQYFGPGTRLLVL.

The rearrangement links TRBV7-3 to TRBJ2-5, with 11 bases identical to TRBD2. V lost 5 bases to trimming and J lost 5 bases; unmatched junction nucleotides: 7. The CDR3 extends over 15 amino acids. From germline, CDR1 is SGHTA and CDR2 FQGTGA. For the CDR3, the DNA is TGTGCCAGCAGCCTTAGCGGGGGGGCGGAGGAGACCCAGTACTTC. Translated: CASSLSGGAEETQYF.

The chain links TRBV2 to TRBJ2-4; D possibly corresponds to TRBD1 (6 bases). The germline V gene has CDR1 SNHLY and CDR2 FYNNEI. V dropped 6 bases and J dropped 11 bases, with 14 bases sitting between them. This CDR3 comprises 12 residues. CDR3 amino acids: CASSVIGGVQYF. The CDR3 DNA follows: TGTGCCAGCAGCGTAATAGGGGGAGTTCAGTACTTC. Supplemented by reference TRBV2 and TRBJ2-4, the full variable domain reads EPEVTQTPSHQVTQMGQEVILRCVPISNHLYFYWYRQILGQKVEFLVSFYNNEISEKSEIFDDQFSVERPDGSNFTLKIRSTKLEDSAMYFCASSVIGGVQYFGAGTRLSVL.

The chain employs TRBV2 and TRBJ1-1, with D maybe TRBD1 (6 bases). This CDR3 is 11 amino acids long. CDR1 is SNHLY and CDR2 is FYNNEI in the germline V gene. Trimming removed 2 bases at V and 10 bases at J, with 8 bases between. This CDR3 is CASSEFRGAFF. CDR3 coding DNA: TGTGCCAGCAGTGAATTCAGGGGAGCTTTCTTT.

This clone was picked up a small number of times. The genes are TRBV5-1 and TRBJ2-7, with TRBD2 matching 14 bases. Trimming took 4 bases from V and 6 from J; bases not matched to a gene: 6. CDR3 length: 15 amino acids. Germline lookup yields CDR1 SGHRS and CDR2 YFSETQ. The CDR3 protein is CASSEGTSGSGEQYF. The CDR3 bases are TGCGCCAGCAGCGAAGGGACTAGCGGGAGCGGCGAGCAGTACTTC.

The chain uses TRBV6-1 and TRBJ1-5; TRBD1 agrees at 9 bases. After removal of 2 bases from V and 4 bases from J, the junction contained 6 bases not matched to a gene. In germline, CDR1 is MNHNS, CDR2 SASEGT. The CDR3 length is 16 residues. The DNA for the CDR3 is TGTGCCAGCAGTGAACACCGGGACAGGGTAAATCAGCCCCAGCATTTT. It specifies CASSEHRDRVNQPQHF.

V and J are TRBV29-1 and TRBJ1-5; the D gene is possibly TRBD1 (5 bases). V lost 5 bases to trimming and J lost 7 bases, with 15 bases between them. CDR1 is SQVTM and CDR2 is ANQGSEA in the germline V gene. This CDR3 has 13 amino acids. The CDR3 here is CSVKTDLRQPQHF. The CDR3 region has the DNA TGCAGCGTTAAGACAGATTTACGCCAGCCCCAGCATTTT.

The chain carries TRBV18 and TRBJ1-1, with 7 positions matching TRBD1. V dropped 4 bases and J dropped 11; count of bases not matched to a gene: 13. Germline V gene sequence: CDR1 KGHSH, CDR2 LQKENI. The CDR3 has 14 amino acids. The CDR3 bases are TGTGCCAGCTCACAAACCGGGACAGCACTGGAGGCTTTCTTT. Amino acids: CASSQTGTALEAFF.

The chain joins TRBV27 to TRBJ1-5; D might be TRBD1 (6 bases). The CDR3 is made up of 15 amino acids. CDR1 is MNHEY, CDR2 SMNVEV, per germline (reference sequence). The V end was cut by 0 bases, the J end by 7 bases, with 13 bases between. The CDR3 spells CASSLSGGAEQPQHF. DNA for the CDR3: TGTGCCAGCAGTTTATCGGGGGGGGCCGAACAGCCCCAGCATTTT.